Here is one T cell receptor beta chain with its context. What it binds is unknown. The record originates from a study of STAT3 mutations in large granular lymphocyte leukemia. Study findings and constraints: Every T-cell large granular lymphocyte leukemia patient had at least one immunodominant TCR beta clonotype.

TCRdb keeps only in-frame clones here, not all; method: immunoSEQ multiplex PCR. The sample has 35,000 or so clones; roughly 88% are singletons. The sequenced material came from PBMCs. The source is a human donor with T large granular lymphocyte leukemia. Some clones in this sample may be carry-over from other donors' samples.

The CDR3 protein is CASSPGPRRGYTF. CDR3 coding DNA: TGTGCCAGCAGTCCGGGACCCAGGAGGGGCTACACCTTC. The chain carries TRBV6-4 and TRBJ1-2, with D tentatively TRBD1 (5 bases). Germline assignment: CDR1 MRHNA and CDR2 SNTAGT. With 5 bases removed from V and 8 bases from J, the gap between germline ends came to 15 bases. There are 13 residues in the CDR3.